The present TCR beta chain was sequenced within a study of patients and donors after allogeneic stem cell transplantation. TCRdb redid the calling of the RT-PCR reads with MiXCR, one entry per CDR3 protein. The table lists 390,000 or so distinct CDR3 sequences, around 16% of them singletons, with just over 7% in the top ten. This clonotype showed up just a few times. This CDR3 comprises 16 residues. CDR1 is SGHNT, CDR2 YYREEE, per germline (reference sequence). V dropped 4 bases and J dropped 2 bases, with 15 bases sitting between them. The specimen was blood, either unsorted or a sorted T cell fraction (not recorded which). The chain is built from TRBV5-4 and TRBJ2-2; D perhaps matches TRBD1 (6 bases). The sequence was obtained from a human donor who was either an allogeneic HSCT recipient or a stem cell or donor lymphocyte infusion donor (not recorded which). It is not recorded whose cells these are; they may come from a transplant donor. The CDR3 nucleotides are TGTGCCAGCAGCCCACCGGTGGGACAAAACACCGGGGAGCTGTTTTTT. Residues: CASSPPVGQNTGELFF.